These 17 T cell receptor beta chains were sequenced from one sample in a study of T cells in Graves' hyperthyroidism and ophthalmopathy (dated by TCRdb to about 2019). The library was made by multiplex PCR. The reads were generated on an Illumina HiSeq 2000. The TCR beta CDR3 regions were amplified from the RNA transcripts. For the first round of RT-PCR on the TCR CDR3, the HTBI primer set was used together with the Qiagen OneStep RT-PCR kit. TCRdb applied fastp at Q25 and MiXCR to the public reads, then kept only in-frame beta chains. Rows with one shared CDR3 protein collapse into an entry with the most common genes and DNA. The sample table lists around 610,000 distinct CDR3 sequences, 14% to 15% of them with a count of one. The ten largest clones add up to over 3.5% of the sample. What was sequenced was blood. The receptor set was obtained from a middle-aged woman with Graves' ophthalmopathy.

This clonotype has more than one count but fewer than ten. The chain links TRBV7-8 to TRBJ1-5, with D tentatively TRBD1 (5 bases). V was cut by 2 bases and J by 6 bases, with 23 bases left in between. Germline CDR1 SGHVS, CDR2 FQNEAQ. The CDR3 has 18 residues. The CDR3 spells CASSLWRFTGGGSQPQHF. The CDR3, as DNA: TGTGCCAGCAGCTTATGGAGGTTTACGGGGGGAGGAAGTCAGCCCCAGCATTTT.

This clonotype was recorded many times. This chain joins TRBV12-3 or TRBV12-4 and TRBJ2-4; 7 nucleotides line up with TRBD2. This CDR3 is 14 amino acids long. Trimming removed 1 base from V and 7 bases from J; junction bases left unmatched: 4. CDR3 sequence (DNA): TGTGCCAGCAGTTTAGTACCCGGGGGGAACATTCAGTACTTC. As protein: CASSLVPGGNIQYF.

This clonotype has at least ten counts. The chain uses TRBV13 and TRBJ1-2; no reliable D call. The germline V and J ends were trimmed by 5 bases and 5 bases, with 27 bases remaining between them. Germline loops: CDR1 PRHDT, CDR2 FYEKMQ (reference sequence). This CDR3 has 18 residues. CDR3 DNA: TGTGCCAGCAGCCGTCGGGTGGTTCTCGAGGGAAGATATTATGGCTACACCTTC. Protein product: CASSRRVVLEGRYYGYTF.

The chain is built from TRBV28 and TRBJ2-2; D uncertain. Germline loops: CDR1 MDHEN, CDR2 SYDVKM. This CDR3 contains 16 residues. The germline V and J ends were trimmed by 1 base and 5 bases, with 14 bases remaining between them. Here the CDR3 reads CASSLYPEARTGELFF. The CDR3 nucleotides are TGTGCCAGCAGTTTATATCCCGAGGCTAGGACCGGGGAGCTGTTTTTT.

This clonotype was seen a handful of times. This could be a read error, since a much larger clone is one nucleotide away. The gene calls are TRBV6-2 or TRBV6-3 and TRBJ1-5, with 7 bases identical to TRBD1. This CDR3 is built from 16 residues. V trimming: 6 bases; J trimming: 0 bases; junction bases outside the gene matches: 8. Germline lookup yields CDR1 MNHEY and CDR2 SVGEGT. The CDR3 sequence: CASSDRTGSSNQPQHF. CDR3 bases: TGTGCCAGCAGCGACCGGACAGGCAGTAGCAATCAGCCCCAGCATTTT.

In this sample, this clonotype turned up many times. CDR3 sequence reads: CASNPQQGTEAFF. CDR3 nucleotides: TGTGCCAGCAACCCTCAACAGGGAACTGAAGCTTTCTTT. The rearrangement links TRBV6-1 to TRBJ1-1; the D gene is possibly TRBD1 (6 bases). The CDR3 contains 13 residues. Trimming shortened V by 7 bases and J by 5 bases, and 14 bases separated the two germline ends. Germline CDR1 MNHNS, CDR2 SASEGT.

This clonotype was found many times. V gene TRBV4-2 combines with J gene TRBJ1-1; D remains ambiguous. The V gene's germline CDR1 is LGHNA and CDR2 YNFKEQ. V was cut by 0 bases and J by 1 base, with 12 bases left in between. The CDR3 runs 16 residues. CDR3 in amino acids: CASSQDLTFGNTEAFF. CDR3 bases: TGTGCCAGCAGCCAAGATCTTACATTCGGGAACACTGAAGCTTTCTTT.

This clonotype was counted at least ten times. This chain uses TRBV6-5 with TRBJ2-7, with D unresolved. Trimming left V 3 bases short and J 0 bases short, with 9 bases between. The CDR3 runs 14 residues. Looked up from germline, CDR1 is MNHEY and CDR2 is SVGAGI. The CDR3 DNA reads as TGTGCCAGCAGTTATGCATCGAGCTCCTACGAGCAGTACTTC. This translates into CASSYASSSYEQYF.

This clonotype has a count of ten or more. This chain links TRBV27 with TRBJ1-5; D may be TRBD1 (5 bases). The CDR3 is made up of 15 amino acids. V was cut by 8 bases and J by 1 base, with 15 bases left in between. Germline V gene sequence: CDR1 MNHEY, CDR2 SMNVEV (reference sequence). This CDR3 is CASSPSGHSNQPQHF. The CDR3 region has the DNA TGTGCCAGCTCACCCTCCGGACACAGCAATCAGCCCCAGCATTTT.

This clonotype was seen repeatedly, ten times or more. CDR3 nucleotides: TGTGCCAGCAGCCTGGACAGGGGGGACGAGACCCAGTACTTC. Encoded protein: CASSLDRGDETQYF. The V and J genes are TRBV12-3 or TRBV12-4 and TRBJ2-5, with 10 bases identical to TRBD1. CDR3 length: 14 residues. Trimming at V came to 6 bases and at J to 5 bases, leaving 6 bases not matched to a gene.

As DNA, the CDR3 is TGTGCCAGCAGTCCCTCCCCGGGACAGGGTTTCTACGAGCAGTACTTC. Translation gives CASSPSPGQGFYEQYF. V is TRBV28 and J is TRBJ2-7, with 9 nucleotides matching TRBD1. Germline assignment: CDR1 MDHEN and CDR2 SYDVKM. The CDR3 is made up of 16 amino acids. V was pared by 5 bases and J by 3 bases, with 11 bases of the junction left unmatched.

The sample holds a few counts of this clonotype. This chain connects TRBV11-3 to TRBJ2-2; D call uncertain. This CDR3 has 13 amino acids. Trimming removed 3 bases at V and 4 bases at J, with 6 bases between. Germline V gene data show CDR1 as SGHNT and CDR2 as YENEEA. The CDR3 nucleotides are TGTGCCAGCAGCTTCCAGACCACCGGGGAGCTGTTTTTT. This codes for CASSFQTTGELFF.

This clonotype was detected ten times or more. The chain is built from TRBV6-2 or TRBV6-3 and TRBJ2-1; TRBD2 is a possible D gene (6 bases). With 6 bases removed from V and 7 bases from J, the gap between germline ends came to 22 bases. The CDR3 spans 16 residues. CDR1 and CDR2 from the germline V gene are MNHEY and SVGEGT. The chain's CDR3 is CASRGLSSLLRNEQFF. The DNA of the CDR3 is TGTGCCAGCAGGGGACTTAGCTCCCTACTGAGAAATGAGCAGTTCTTC.

In its sample, this clonotype was seen many times. This chain uses TRBV19 with TRBJ2-3; 7 positions match TRBD2. Per the germline V gene, CDR1 is LNHDA and CDR2 is SQIVND (reference sequence). The CDR3 runs to 13 residues. Trimming at V came to 11 bases and at J to 2 bases, leaving 7 bases not matched to a gene. CDR3 residues: CACRDYLTDTQYF. The CDR3 nucleotides are TGTGCCTGCCGGGACTATCTCACAGATACGCAGTATTTT.

The V gene is TRBV7-3, the J gene TRBJ1-1, with 10 bases identical to TRBD1. V was pared by 2 bases and J by 4 bases, with 10 bases of the junction left unmatched. This CDR3 contains 17 residues. Germline V gene lookup returns CDR1 SGHTA and CDR2 FQGTGA. The CDR3 nucleotides are TGTGCCAGCAGCTTAGTCCCGGGACAGGGGTGGGGCACTGAAGCTTTCTTT. Translated: CASSLVPGQGWGTEAFF.

Details on this clonotype: Since a much larger clone is just one base distant, this may be a read error. This rearrangement joins TRBV11-1 to TRBJ2-7; 13 nucleotides match TRBD2. This CDR3 has 16 residues. V trimming: 3 bases; J trimming: 3 bases; junction bases outside the gene matches: 5. CDR1 is SGHAT and CDR2 is FQDESV in the germline V gene (reference sequence). CDR3 bases: TGTGCCAGCAGCTTCGGGACTAGCGGGAATTACTACGAGCAGTACTTC. This sequence encodes CASSFGTSGNYYEQYF.

This clonotype occurred a few times. The J gene is TRBJ1-5, the V gene TRBV28, with a tentative D call TRBD1 (6 bases). The CDR3 is 18 residues long. V was cut by 7 bases and J by 0 bases, with 22 bases left in between. Germline CDR1 reads MDHEN; CDR2 reads SYDVKM. The CDR3 DNA sequence: TGTGCCAGCAACCTTGGGGGGCGCGGACGTTATAGCAATCAGCCCCAGCATTTT. Encoded protein: CASNLGGRGRYSNQPQHF.